One sample yielded the 29 T cell receptor beta chains listed below, sequenced in a study of control samples from healthy donors and cancer patients. Repertoires were generated with immunoSEQ multiplex PCR, while TCRdb's copy carries only in-frame clones and drops some. The sample includes approximately 100,000 clones, approximately 90% of them seen just once. The material sequenced was blood. The receptors originated from a woman under 30 in good health.

V is TRBV6-5 and J is TRBJ2-1; D may be TRBD1 (7 bases). Between the trimmed V and J ends, which lost 8 bases and 6 bases, there was a span of 11 bases. Germline lookup yields CDR1 MNHEY and CDR2 SVGAGI. The CDR3 spans 12 residues. As DNA, the CDR3 is TGTGCCAGCGGCGGGACAGTCAATGAGCAGTTCTTC. As protein: CASGGTVNEQFF.

V is TRBV20-1 and J is TRBJ2-4, with D hard to call. The germline V gene has CDR1 DFQATT and CDR2 SNEGSKA (reference sequence). This CDR3 has 11 amino acids. Deletions cut 0 bases from V and 14 bases from J, with 11 bases between. As DNA, the CDR3 is TGCAGTGCTAGAGAGGTTGCGTTCGAGTACTTC. Its translation: CSAREVAFEYF.

V is TRBV6-5 and J is TRBJ1-2, with D possibly being TRBD1 (5 bases). Germline CDR1 is MNHEY and CDR2 is SVGAGI. Trimming pared 2 bases from V and 4 bases from J, leaving 14 bases between. CDR3 length equals 15 residues. The CDR3 spells CASSYAGPGGYGYTF. DNA for the CDR3: TGTGCCAGCAGTTACGCAGGGCCGGGAGGCTATGGCTACACCTTC.

The V gene is TRBV5-8, the J gene TRBJ1-2, with D possibly TRBD1 on 5 matching bases. Germline assignment: CDR1 SGHTS and CDR2 YDEGEE. CDR3 length equals 18 residues. Trimming pared 1 base from V and 0 bases from J, leaving 19 bases between. Here the CDR3 DNA reads TGTGCCAGCAGCTTGTTGGGATATCGACAGCTCCCTAACTATGGCTACACCTTC. Translation gives CASSLLGYRQLPNYGYTF.

The table lists this clone with a few counts. V and J are TRBV5-1 and TRBJ1-1; no reliable D call. In germline, CDR1 is SGHRS, CDR2 YFSETQ. V was trimmed by 0 bases and J by 3 bases, leaving 9 bases between them. The CDR3 contains 14 residues. In DNA form, the CDR3 reads TGCGCCAGCAGCTTGGTAGGACCCTACACTGAAGCTTTCTTT. Translating it yields CASSLVGPYTEAFF.

V usage is TRBV6-4 and J usage is TRBJ2-7; 8 nucleotides line up with TRBD1. V shed 8 bases, J shed 0 bases, and the junction held 6 bases outside the gene matches. CDR1 is MRHNA and CDR2 is SNTAGT in the germline V gene. The CDR3 consists of 14 residues. In DNA form, the CDR3 reads TGTGCCAGCCGTAAAGGACAGGGCTCCTACGAGCAGTACTTC. Protein sequence: CASRKGQGSYEQYF.

This sequence joins TRBV20-1 and TRBJ2-5, with D unresolved. With 1 base removed from V and 4 bases from J, the gap between germline ends came to 4 bases. Germline CDR1 and CDR2: DFQATT and SNEGSKA (reference sequence). CDR3 length equals 11 residues. The CDR3: CSARAPETQYF. The DNA of the CDR3 is TGCAGTGCTAGAGCTCCAGAGACCCAGTACTTC.

This clone was seen a few times. V is TRBV7-9 and J is TRBJ1-2; D is possibly TRBD1 (5 bases). CDR3 length: 15 residues. V lost 5 bases, J lost 7 bases, and 20 bases lay in between. The germline CDR1 and CDR2 sequences are SEHNR and FQNEAQ (reference sequence). The CDR3 is CASSPAVGGSAGYTF. CDR3 bases: TGTGCCAGCAGCCCCGCGGTCGGGGGTAGTGCTGGCTACACCTTC.

V is TRBV6-4 and J is TRBJ1-1; D remains unclear. Germline-derived CDR1 and CDR2 are MRHNA and SNTAGT. This CDR3 region has 14 residues. V was trimmed by 3 bases and J by 3 bases, leaving 11 bases between them. The CDR3 sequence: CASSELFGDTEAFF. As DNA, the CDR3 is TGTGCCAGCAGTGAATTATTTGGAGACACTGAAGCTTTCTTT.

This chain links TRBV10-1 with TRBJ1-1; the D gene is possibly TRBD1 (5 bases). V was trimmed by 6 bases and J by 5 bases, leaving 13 bases between them. Germline loops: CDR1 WNHNN, CDR2 SYGVQD (reference sequence). This CDR3 is 13 amino acids long. CDR3 in DNA: TGCGCCAGCAGCCCCGAGGGGTGGACTGAAGCTTTCTTT. It encodes CASSPEGWTEAFF.

The J gene is TRBJ1-6, the V gene TRBV9; a weak D match, TRBD1 (5 bases). V was clipped by 3 bases and J by 5 bases, with 15 bases between them. The CDR3 length is 16 residues. Germline CDR1 and CDR2: SGDLS and YYNGEE. This CDR3 is CASSAARGFNNSPLHF. The DNA for the CDR3 is TGTGCCAGCAGCGCCGCGCGGGGGTTTAATAATTCACCCCTCCACTTT.

This chain uses TRBV6-1 with TRBJ2-1, with 7 bases lining up with TRBD2. V lost 3 bases to trimming and J lost 8 bases; unmatched junction nucleotides: 10. The CDR3 covers 15 residues. Germline CDR1 MNHNS, CDR2 SASEGT. CDR3 bases: TGTGCCAGCAGTGATAGGGTTACCCGGGGGGATGAGCAGTTCTTC. This translates into CASSDRVTRGDEQFF.

The J gene is TRBJ2-1, the V gene TRBV6-5; D call uncertain. From germline, CDR1 is MNHEY and CDR2 SVGAGI. V lost 5 bases and J 5 bases, leaving 7 bases between the germline ends. CDR3 length equals 12 residues. The CDR3 nucleotides read TGTGCCAGCAGTACCCAGGACAATGAGCAGTTCTTC. It yields the protein CASSTQDNEQFF.

The rearrangement joins TRBV7-9 to TRBJ1-2; D gene ambiguous. This CDR3 region has 13 residues. The V end lost 2 bases, the J end lost 4 bases, and 8 bases lay between the germline ends. Germline V gene data show CDR1 as SEHNR and CDR2 as FQNEAQ (reference sequence). This chain's CDR3 is CASSLILLYGYTF. The DNA for the CDR3 is TGTGCCAGCAGCTTAATTTTGCTCTATGGCTACACCTTC.

This clone was detected only once. The rearrangement joins TRBV6-1 to TRBJ2-3; D is ambiguous. The CDR3 has 13 residues. The germline CDR1 and CDR2 sequences are MNHNS and SASEGT. Trimming took off 0 bases at V and 4 bases at J, with 5 bases between the two ends. CDR3 DNA: TGTGCCAGCAGTGAAGCTGTCGCAGATACGCAGTATTTT. Its protein is CASSEAVADTQYF.

Only one count was recorded for this clone. This chain joins TRBV7-2 and TRBJ1-2; weak D call: TRBD1 (6 bases). V lost 0 bases and J 2 bases, leaving 13 bases between the germline ends. CDR1 is SGHTA, CDR2 FQGNSA, per germline. The CDR3 runs to 16 residues. The CDR3 protein is CASSLASTGFNYGYTF. In DNA, the CDR3 is TGTGCCAGCAGCTTAGCGTCGACAGGCTTCAACTATGGCTACACCTTC.

The chain employs TRBV2 and TRBJ2-1; 9 bases match TRBD1. The CDR3 has 14 amino acids. Germline V CDR1 and CDR2: SNHLY, FYNNEI. V dropped 7 bases and J dropped 5; count of bases not matched to a gene: 6. In DNA, the CDR3 is TGTGCCAGCACACAGGGGGCGCAGAACAATGAGCAGTTCTTC. It translates to CASTQGAQNNEQFF.

V is TRBV3-1 (or the pseudogene TRBV3-2) and J is TRBJ2-3, with D possibly called TRBD1 or TRBD2 (5 bases each). This CDR3 spans 15 amino acids. Trimming shortened V by 5 bases and J by 6 bases, and 18 bases separated the two germline ends. Germline lookup yields CDR1 LGHDT and CDR2 YNNKEL (reference sequence). The CDR3 region is CASSYAGTSWDTQYF. CDR3 sequence (DNA): TGTGCCAGCAGCTACGCCGGGACCTCTTGGGATACGCAGTATTTT.

This clone was counted a single time. The rearrangement joins TRBV5-8 to TRBJ1-6; 10 bases align to TRBD1. This CDR3 spans 17 amino acids. Looked up from germline, CDR1 is SGHTS and CDR2 is YDEGEE. Trimming removed 3 bases from V and 5 bases from J; junction bases left unmatched: 8. The CDR3 DNA is TGTGCCAGCAGCTATCGACAGGGGGCCGACAATAATTCACCCCTCCACTTT. This sequence encodes CASSYRQGADNNSPLHF.

This chain joins TRBV7-2 and TRBJ1-2; perhaps TRBD1 as D (5 bases). This CDR3 is built from 14 residues. V dropped 4 bases and J dropped 3 bases, with 12 bases sitting between them. Germline V gene lookup returns CDR1 SGHTA and CDR2 FQGNSA. The CDR3 here is CASSWGGSDYGYTF. CDR3 nucleotides: TGTGCCAGCAGCTGGGGGGGATCGGACTATGGCTACACCTTC.

This chain uses TRBV2 with TRBJ1-2; 9 bases agree with TRBD1. V lost 4 bases and J lost 5; bases outside the gene matches: 11. This CDR3 region has 16 residues. Per germline, CDR1 SNHLY and CDR2 FYNNEI. The CDR3 sequence: CASSGFTGTGQYGYTF. Here the CDR3 DNA reads TGTGCCAGCAGTGGTTTCACCGGGACAGGGCAATATGGCTACACCTTC. Together with reference TRBV2 and TRBJ1-2, the CDR3 gives the full variable domain: EPEVTQTPSHQVTQMGQEVILRCVPISNHLYFYWYRQILGQKVEFLVSFYNNEISEKSEIFDDQFSVERPDGSNFTLKIRSTKLEDSAMYFCASSGFTGTGQYGYTFGSGTRLTVV.

V is TRBV11-2 and J is TRBJ2-1; 8 bases match TRBD2. In germline, CDR1 is SGHAT, CDR2 FQNNGV. J was trimmed by 6 bases and V by 5 bases; bases with no gene match: 9. The CDR3 totals 15 residues. The CDR3 bases are TGTGCCAGCAGCCAAAGCGGGGGAAACGTCAATGAGCAGTTCTTC. This codes for CASSQSGGNVNEQFF.

The chain couples TRBV10-3 to TRBJ1-2; D remains ambiguous. The CDR3 is 15 residues long. Per the germline V gene, CDR1 is ENHRY and CDR2 is SYGVKD. The germline V and J ends were trimmed by 6 bases and 0 bases, with 14 bases remaining between them. CDR3 sequence: CAIRNAAVPNYGYTF. Written as DNA, the CDR3 is TGTGCCATCAGAAACGCGGCAGTCCCTAACTATGGCTACACCTTC.

Written as DNA, the CDR3 is TGTGCCAGTAGGGGGGATCTTCGCAGGAGCAATCAGCCCCAGCATTTT. Its protein is CASRGDLRRSNQPQHF. This chain links TRBV19 with TRBJ1-5; maybe TRBD1 (5 bases). Trimming stripped 6 bases from V and 1 base from J, with 16 bases between. The germline V gene has CDR1 LNHDA and CDR2 SQIVND (reference sequence). This CDR3 spans 16 amino acids.

This sequence joins TRBV27 and TRBJ1-2; 9 positions match TRBD1. CDR1 and CDR2 (germline): MNHEY, SMNVEV (reference sequence). V lost 2 bases and J lost 5; bases outside the gene matches: 12. The CDR3 loop spans 17 amino acids. CDR3 sequence (DNA): TGTGCCAGCAGTTTAACTATCCGGACAGGGGATCGGTATGGCTACACCTTC. This encodes CASSLTIRTGDRYGYTF.

The chain recombines TRBV6-5 with TRBJ1-5; possible D gene TRBD1, 6 bases. This CDR3 contains 15 residues. Germline lookup yields CDR1 MNHEY and CDR2 SVGAGI. V shed 7 bases and J shed 0 bases, with 13 bases lying between them. CDR3 DNA sequence: TGTGCCAGCATGAGGGTAGGGGGTAGCAATCAGCCCCAGCATTTT. Translation gives CASMRVGGSNQPQHF.

This rearrangement joins TRBV5-6 to TRBJ2-5, with D perhaps matching TRBD2 (6 bases). This CDR3 contains 13 residues. The germline CDR1 and CDR2 sequences are SGHDT and YYEEEE. Between the trimmed V and J ends, which lost 4 bases and 2 bases, there was a span of 9 bases. CDR3 residues: CASSAAGQETQYF. CDR3 bases: TGTGCCAGCAGCGCCGCGGGGCAAGAGACCCAGTACTTC.

The genes are TRBV3-1 (or the pseudogene TRBV3-2) and TRBJ1-1; 10 bases are shared with TRBD1. CDR3 length: 16 residues. Trimming removed 1 base from V and 11 bases from J; junction bases left unmatched: 13. CDR1 LGHDT and CDR2 YNNKEL come from the germline V gene (reference sequence). The CDR3 DNA reads as TGTGCCAGCAGCCAAGCTTACGGACAGGGGGGTCATGACGCTTTCTTT. This encodes CASSQAYGQGGHDAFF.

V and J are TRBV5-8 and TRBJ1-1; a weak D match, TRBD1 (6 bases). The CDR3 consists of 15 residues. Germline CDR1 SGHTS, CDR2 YDEGEE. V shed 3 bases and J shed 0 bases, with 12 bases lying between them. CDR3 loop: CASSWGRGVNTEAFF. Written as DNA, the CDR3 is TGTGCCAGCAGCTGGGGTAGGGGGGTGAACACTGAAGCTTTCTTT.